Presented here are 30 T cell receptor beta chains from one specimen sequenced in a study of blood T cell repertoires in COVID-19. This table comes from immunoSEQ multiplex PCR, and its TCRdb copy is limited to in-frame clones, with some not included. The sample consists of 250,000 to 300,000 clones, around nine tenths of them appearing once. Sample: PBMCs or T cells enriched from blood (not recorded which). These TCRs come from a man aged 35 to 55 who had recovered from COVID-19.

CDR3 sequence (DNA): TGTGCCAGCTCACCAAGGGTAGCGGGGGACACCGGGGAGCTGTTTTTT. This gives the protein CASSPRVAGDTGELFF. The gene calls are TRBV18 and TRBJ2-2; TRBD2 matches 9 bases. Unmatched junction bases numbered 4, after V lost 2 bases and J lost 3 bases. Germline V gene sequence: CDR1 KGHSH, CDR2 LQKENI. The CDR3 is 16 amino acids.

The J gene is TRBJ1-2, the V gene TRBV13; D perhaps matches TRBD1 (6 bases). The CDR3 has 14 residues. Germline V CDR1 and CDR2: PRHDT, FYEKMQ (reference sequence). V gave up 0 bases and J gave up 4 bases, with 9 bases separating them. Here the CDR3 reads CASSLGQGLYGYTF. In nucleotides, the CDR3 is TGTGCCAGCAGCTTAGGACAGGGTCTCTATGGCTACACCTTC.

The J gene is TRBJ2-2, the V gene TRBV7-9, with 8 bases identical to TRBD2. Germline CDR1 is SEHNR and CDR2 is FQNEAQ (reference sequence). V lost 4 bases and J lost 11; bases outside the gene matches: 6. This CDR3 is 13 amino acids long. CDR3 nucleotide sequence: TGTGCCAGCAGCTGGACTAGCTTGGGTGAGCTGTTTTTT. Translating it yields CASSWTSLGELFF.

The chain uses TRBV5-1 and TRBJ1-1; the D gene is possibly TRBD1 (5 bases). The CDR3 is made up of 14 amino acids. V gave up 2 bases and J gave up 5 bases, with 13 bases separating them. In germline, CDR1 is SGHRS, CDR2 YFSETQ. The CDR3 sequence: CASSFGREGTEAFF. In DNA, the CDR3 is TGCGCCAGCAGCTTTGGCAGGGAAGGGACTGAAGCTTTCTTT.

The J gene is TRBJ2-2, the V gene TRBV2, with 7 bases aligning to TRBD1. Germline V gene lookup returns CDR1 SNHLY and CDR2 FYNNEI. J lost 4 bases, V lost 10 bases, and 6 bases had no gene match. The CDR3 has 13 amino acids. CDR3 sequence: CAINRGGTGELFF. The CDR3 bases are TGTGCCATAAACAGGGGCGGCACCGGGGAGCTGTTTTTT.

The V call is TRBV7-9, the J call TRBJ2-1; D is perhaps TRBD1 (5 bases). Per the germline V gene, CDR1 is SEHNR and CDR2 is FQNEAQ (reference sequence). V lost 3 bases, J lost 1 base, and 10 bases lay in between. The CDR3 sequence is 15 residues long. CDR3 amino acids: CASSFQGRSYNEQFF. CDR3 DNA sequence: TGTGCCAGCAGCTTCCAGGGCAGATCCTACAATGAGCAGTTCTTC.

The chain links TRBV11-1 to TRBJ1-2; D not certain. Per germline, CDR1 SGHAT and CDR2 FQDESV (reference sequence). The V end was cut by 4 bases, the J end by 2 bases, with 8 bases between. The CDR3 contains 13 residues. This chain's CDR3 is CASSSDYNYGYTF. The CDR3 coding sequence is TGTGCCAGCAGCTCAGATTACAACTATGGCTACACCTTC.

This clone appeared once. This chain joins TRBV12-3 or TRBV12-4 and TRBJ2-7; D might be TRBD1 (6 bases). Trimming cost V 4 bases and J 2 bases, with 9 bases left between them. There are 13 residues in the CDR3. CDR3 amino acids: CASSSGQTYEQYF. DNA for the CDR3: TGTGCCAGCAGTTCCGGACAGACCTACGAGCAGTACTTC.

The chain employs TRBV28 and TRBJ1-3; TRBD1 matches at 12 bases. From germline, CDR1 is MDHEN and CDR2 SYDVKM. The CDR3 is made up of 17 amino acids. The ends lost 6 bases at V and 3 bases at J; junction bases unmatched: 9. Written as DNA, the CDR3 is TGTGCCAGCAGACCGGGACAGGGGGCTTCACGTGGAAACACCATATATTTT. This codes for CASRPGQGASRGNTIYF.

This chain connects TRBV19 to TRBJ2-7; a possible D gene is TRBD1 (5 bases). CDR3 length: 17 residues. With 5 bases removed from V and 1 base from J, the gap between germline ends came to 21 bases. CDR1 is LNHDA, CDR2 SQIVND, per germline (reference sequence). The CDR3 reads CASSFWGSSQGSYEQYF. CDR3 nucleotides: TGTGCCAGTAGTTTTTGGGGTTCGTCCCAGGGATCCTACGAGCAGTACTTC.

This sequence joins TRBV11-2 and TRBJ1-2, with unresolved D. V lost 3 bases and J 1 base, leaving 9 bases between the germline ends. Looked up from germline, CDR1 is SGHAT and CDR2 is FQNNGV. The CDR3 consists of 14 residues. The CDR3 here is CASSFPNLNYGYTF. The CDR3 DNA reads TGTGCCAGCAGCTTCCCTAACCTTAACTATGGCTACACCTTC.

The J gene is TRBJ1-1, the V gene TRBV10-2; TRBD1 agrees at 7 bases. J lost 5 bases, V lost 2 bases, and 5 bases had no gene match. Germline assignment: CDR1 WSHSY and CDR2 SAAADI. The CDR3 has 14 residues. CDR3 in amino acids: CASSEKGAWTEAFF. Written as DNA, the CDR3 is TGCGCCAGCAGTGAGAAGGGGGCTTGGACTGAAGCTTTCTTT.

The V call is TRBV15, the J call TRBJ1-2; unclear D gene. Germline lookup yields CDR1 LNHNV and CDR2 YYDKDF (reference sequence). The V gene lost 0 bases and the J gene lost 8 bases, with 22 bases spanning the gap. The CDR3 contains 17 residues. The CDR3 protein is CATSRDAAAGRAGGYTF. The CDR3 DNA reads as TGTGCCACCAGCAGAGATGCTGCGGCAGGTCGAGCGGGCGGCTACACCTTC.

The J gene is TRBJ1-1, the V gene TRBV10-3; D gene ambiguous. Germline CDR1 is ENHRY and CDR2 is SYGVKD. The CDR3 loop spans 14 amino acids. Trimming removed 5 bases at V and 0 bases at J, with 10 bases between. CDR3 sequence (DNA): TGTGCCATCAGTCATTCAGAAATGAACACTGAAGCTTTCTTT. As protein: CAISHSEMNTEAFF.

The chain couples TRBV5-4 to TRBJ1-3, with 7 nucleotides matching TRBD1. The germline CDR1 and CDR2 sequences are SGHNT and YYREEE (reference sequence). V gave up 4 bases and J gave up 2 bases; unmatched junction bases: 9. The CDR3 contains 16 residues. The CDR3 DNA follows: TGTGCCAGCAGCCGAAGACAGGGTTTAGCTGGAAACACCATATATTTT. Its protein product is CASSRRQGLAGNTIYF.

V gene TRBV7-9 combines with J gene TRBJ2-2, with 9 positions matching TRBD1. The V and J ends lost 5 bases and 2 bases, in that order; junction bases with no gene match: 6. Germline V gives CDR1 SEHNR, CDR2 FQNEAQ (reference sequence). The CDR3 is made up of 16 amino acids. The CDR3 region is CASSRRQGGNTGELFF. CDR3 nucleotides: TGTGCCAGCAGCCGACGACAGGGGGGAAACACCGGGGAGCTGTTTTTT.

The rearrangement uses TRBV6-4 and TRBJ2-2; the match to TRBD2 covers 8 bases. Germline values: CDR1 MRHNA, CDR2 SNTAGT. J gave up 3 bases and V 4 bases, and 1 base lay outside the gene matches. The CDR3 is 14 residues long. For the CDR3, the DNA is TGTGCCAGCAGTGTCGGGGGGGACACCGGGGAGCTGTTTTTT. Protein product: CASSVGGDTGELFF.

The chain joins TRBV7-6 to TRBJ1-1, with D possibly TRBD1 on 5 matching bases. From germline, CDR1 is SGHVS and CDR2 FNYEAQ. This CDR3 region has 14 residues. V lost 1 base and J 5 bases, leaving 11 bases between the germline ends. In nucleotides, the CDR3 is TGTGCCAGCAGCTTAGGGACATTGGGGACTGAAGCTTTCTTT. This codes for CASSLGTLGTEAFF.

V is TRBV7-9 and J is TRBJ2-1, with D possibly TRBD2 on 6 matching bases. The germline V and J ends were trimmed by 10 bases and 3 bases, with 16 bases remaining between them. The germline V gene has CDR1 SEHNR and CDR2 FQNEAQ (reference sequence). CDR3 length: 14 residues. The CDR3 nucleotides are TGTGCCAATTCTGCGGGGAGCCACTACAATGAGCAGTTCTTC. Protein: CANSAGSHYNEQFF.

Ten or more counts support this clone. This chain links TRBV4-2 with TRBJ1-1; D possibly corresponds to TRBD1 (5 bases). V was cut by 0 bases and J by 1 base, with 12 bases left in between. The CDR3 extends over 16 amino acids. Germline V gene lookup returns CDR1 LGHNA and CDR2 YNFKEQ. DNA of the CDR3: TGTGCCAGCAGCCAAGAAGTAGGGGCCAGGAACACTGAAGCTTTCTTT. This gives the protein CASSQEVGARNTEAFF.

CDR3: CASSVELQRGYTGELFF. The CDR3 coding sequence is TGTGCCAGCAGCGTAGAGCTCCAGCGGGGGTACACCGGGGAGCTGTTTTTT. The chain combines TRBV9 with TRBJ2-2; 8 bases match TRBD2. Trimming took 0 bases from V and 3 from J; bases not matched to a gene: 7. This CDR3 spans 17 amino acids. The germline CDR1 and CDR2 sequences are SGDLS and YYNGEE. Supplemented by reference TRBV9 and TRBJ2-2, the full variable domain reads DSGVTQTPKHLITATGQRVTLRCSPRSGDLSVYWYQQSLDQGLQFLIQYYNGEERAKGNILERFSAQQFPDLHSELNLSSLELGDSALYFCASSVELQRGYTGELFFGEGSRLTVL.

J is TRBJ1-2 and V is TRBV5-1; a possible D gene is TRBD1 (6 bases). The germline CDR1 and CDR2 sequences are SGHRS and YFSETQ. With 0 bases removed from V and 7 bases from J, the gap between germline ends came to 19 bases. CDR3 length: 16 amino acids. CDR3 nucleotides: TGCGCCAGCAGCTTGGATAGTCTTGGACAGCCCGGTGGCTACACCTTC. Amino acids: CASSLDSLGQPGGYTF.

This rearrangement joins TRBV10-1 to TRBJ2-5; 9 positions match TRBD1. V was clipped by 0 bases and J by 3 bases; unmatched bases: 8. There are 17 residues in the CDR3. CDR1 is WNHNN, CDR2 SYGVQD, per germline (reference sequence). CDR3 residues: CASSESGTGLLEETQYF. Here the CDR3 DNA reads TGCGCCAGCAGTGAGTCGGGGACAGGGTTGTTGGAAGAGACCCAGTACTTC.

The count of this clone is one. The V call is TRBV13, the J call TRBJ1-4; TRBD1 is a possible D gene (6 bases). CDR3 length equals 15 residues. The germline gives CDR1 PRHDT, CDR2 FYEKMQ (reference sequence). Trimming removed 6 bases from V and 4 bases from J, with 15 bases in between. The CDR3 loop is CASSLRQAINEKLFF. The CDR3 DNA reads TGTGCCAGCAGTCTTCGACAGGCCATTAATGAAAAACTGTTTTTT.

The rearrangement links TRBV11-3 to TRBJ2-3; 9 positions match TRBD2. The V gene's germline CDR1 is SGHNT and CDR2 YENEEA. The CDR3 consists of 16 residues. J was trimmed by 5 bases and V by 0 bases; bases with no gene match: 6. CDR3 loop: CASSLDWAGGLDTQYF. CDR3 DNA sequence: TGTGCCAGCAGCTTAGATTGGGCGGGGGGGTTAGATACGCAGTATTTT.

The chain employs TRBV7-9 and TRBJ1-5; no firm D call. The germline CDR1 and CDR2 sequences are SEHNR and FQNEAQ (reference sequence). The V end was cut by 5 bases, the J end by 5 bases, with 13 bases between. This CDR3 comprises 14 residues. In DNA form, the CDR3 reads TGTGCCAGCAGCCCATCCGACGGGGATCAGCCCCAGCATTTT. It is translated as CASSPSDGDQPQHF.

The rearrangement uses TRBV11-2 and TRBJ2-5; 9 bases line up with TRBD1. The junction had 1 base not matched to a gene; V was cut back by 4 bases and J by 4 bases. This CDR3 has 13 residues. Germline loops: CDR1 SGHAT, CDR2 FQNNGV. The CDR3 sequence is CASSWDRAETQYF. In DNA form, the CDR3 reads TGTGCCAGCAGCTGGGACAGGGCAGAGACCCAGTACTTC.

The chain carries TRBV3-1 (or the pseudogene TRBV3-2) and TRBJ2-5; 7 bases fit TRBD2. CDR1 and CDR2 from the germline V gene are LGHDT and YNNKEL (reference sequence). The CDR3 contains 13 residues. The ends lost 4 bases at V and 4 bases at J; junction bases unmatched: 3. CDR3 loop: CASSLWGGETQYF. The CDR3 nucleotides are TGTGCCAGCAGCCTTTGGGGGGGAGAGACCCAGTACTTC.

J is TRBJ1-1 and V is TRBV6-1; possibly TRBD1 for D (5 bases). Germline CDR1 MNHNS, CDR2 SASEGT. CDR3 length equals 14 residues. Trimming cost V 2 bases and J 3 bases, with 10 bases left between them. The CDR3 DNA is TGTGCCAGCAGTGAACAGGGCCGTCACACTGAAGCTTTCTTT. It translates to CASSEQGRHTEAFF.

This chain links TRBV2 with TRBJ2-1; tentative D call: TRBD2 (5 bases). Germline values: CDR1 SNHLY, CDR2 FYNNEI. Trimming took 7 bases from V and 8 from J, leaving 18 bases between them. The CDR3 contains 14 residues. In DNA form, the CDR3 reads TGTGCCAGCAACGAGGGCGTTAGTCTCGATGAGCAGTTCTTC. This gives the protein CASNEGVSLDEQFF.